This TCR beta chain was sequenced for a study of Graves' ophthalmopathy and Graves' hyperthyroidism. On this clonotype itself: Its antigen is not known.

Whole-study findings and limits: This model predicted ophthalmopathy progression (sensitivity roughly 70%, specificity 72% to 85%).

Every ophthalmopathy donor presented moderate-to-severe activity, CAS ≥3, NOSPECS ≥4 and duration under 3 months. Exclusion covered patients with other autoimmune diseases or uncontrolled infections (as well as pregnancy or lactation). Germline V CDR1 and CDR2: SGHRS, YFSETQ. Trimming took 1 base from V and 0 from J, leaving 11 bases between them. The CDR3 length is 16 residues. Researchers took RNA transcripts and amplified TCR beta CDR3 regions from them. RT-PCR in the first round used HTBI primers; a second-round multiplex PCR followed. MiXCR, run by TCRdb on the multiplex PCR reads, gives a single entry per CDR3 protein. The sample includes hundreds of thousands of distinct CDR3 sequences, roughly 39% of them seen just once.

The sample taken for sequencing was peripheral blood. This chain connects TRBV5-1 to TRBJ1-3; D gene uncertain. This receptor was identified in an adult man with Graves' ophthalmopathy. CDR3 in amino acids: CASSLTARSSGNTIYF. The CDR3 DNA follows: TGCGCCAGCAGCTTGACAGCTCGGAGCTCTGGAAACACCATATATTTT. The full variable domain, rest sourced from reference TRBV5-1 and TRBJ1-3, is KAGVTQTPRYLIKTRGQQVTLSCSPISGHRSVSWYQQTPGQGLQFLFEYFSETQRNKGNFPGRFSGRQFSNSRSEMNVSTLELGDSALYLCASSLTARSSGNTIYFGEGSWLTVV.